This T cell receptor (beta chain) is drawn from a study of neurological immune-mediated disorders. Ten or more counts support this clonotype. TCRdb reprocessed the 5' RACE reads with MiXCR, giving one entry per CDR3 protein. The table has more than 15,000 distinct CDR3 sequences, approximately 14% seen once. With 5 bases clipped from V and 1 base from J, the junction kept 9 bases outside the gene matches. Germline loops: CDR1 DFQATT, CDR2 SNEGSKA (reference sequence). The CDR3 runs to 15 residues. The TCR originated in a woman in her sixties with HTLV-1-associated myelopathy (HAM/TSP). The V call is TRBV20-1, the J call TRBJ1-1, with TRBD1 matching 8 bases. The material sequenced was CD4+ T cells from blood. The DNA of the CDR3 is TGCAGTGCTGCCGACTACAGGGGGAGGAACACTGAAGCTTTCTTT. Translated: CSAADYRGRNTEAFF.